The 21 T cell receptor beta chains presented below share a single source sample, sequenced in a study of STAT5B mutations in CD4+ large granular lymphocyte leukemia. Libraries were prepared by immunoSEQ multiplex PCR; TCRdb keeps only in-frame clonotypes and omits some of them. The top ten hold about 0.97% of the sample, which has roughly 36,000 clones, approximately 88% seen once. What was sequenced was CD4+ T cells from blood buffy coats. The receptors were sampled from a human donor in good health.

The chain couples TRBV11-3 to TRBJ2-7, with 10 bases identical to TRBD1. Germline CDR1 reads SGHNT; CDR2 reads YENEEA. Losses at the gene ends were 4 bases for V and 2 bases for J; bases not matched to a gene: 2. CDR3 size: 14 residues. The CDR3 spells CASSSGQGPYEQYF. CDR3 coding DNA: TGTGCCAGCAGCTCGGGACAGGGGCCCTACGAGCAGTACTTC.

This sequence joins TRBV7-6 and TRBJ1-3, with D unclear. The ends were cut back, 1 base at V and 2 bases at J, with 9 bases in the middle. The CDR3 loop spans 15 amino acids. The germline V gene has CDR1 SGHVS and CDR2 FNYEAQ. CDR3 protein: CASSLGVSAGNTIYF. CDR3 coding DNA: TGTGCCAGCAGCTTAGGGGTTTCGGCTGGAAACACCATATATTTT.

This rearrangement joins TRBV7-2 to TRBJ1-1; possible D gene TRBD1, 6 bases. The CDR3 has 13 residues. Germline V gene data show CDR1 as SGHTA and CDR2 as FQGNSA. V was pared by 3 bases and J by 5 bases, with 10 bases between. CDR3: CASSFKGGTEAFF. CDR3 sequence (DNA): TGTGCCAGCAGCTTCAAGGGGGGGACTGAAGCTTTCTTT.

This chain uses TRBV4-3 with TRBJ2-5; 8 nucleotides line up with TRBD1. There are 16 residues in the CDR3. The germline gives CDR1 LGHNA, CDR2 YSLEER. The junction had 10 bases not matched to a gene; V was cut back by 4 bases and J by 3 bases. CDR3 loop: CASSRDLQGAKETQYF. The CDR3 DNA sequence: TGCGCCAGCAGCCGAGATCTCCAGGGGGCGAAAGAGACCCAGTACTTC.

This clone was seen just once. The chain has TRBV19 and TRBJ2-1; D unclear. With 7 bases removed from V and 5 bases from J, the gap between germline ends came to 12 bases. The CDR3 has 13 residues. Germline lookup yields CDR1 LNHDA and CDR2 SQIVND (reference sequence). Written as DNA, the CDR3 is TGTGCCAGTACCTCGGGCCAAGACAATGAGCAGTTCTTC. The encoded protein is CASTSGQDNEQFF.

The chain is built from TRBV5-1 and TRBJ1-2; 8 bases fit TRBD1. The germline V gene has CDR1 SGHRS and CDR2 YFSETQ. The J segment lost 4 bases and the V segment lost 4 bases, leaving 12 bases of the junction unmatched. CDR3 size: 16 residues. This chain's CDR3 is CASSPGGRGTGYGYTF. As DNA, the CDR3 is TGCGCCAGCAGCCCGGGGGGCAGGGGGACAGGCTATGGCTACACCTTC.

The chain recombines TRBV11-3 with TRBJ1-1; D is unresolved. This CDR3 has 13 residues. The germline CDR1 and CDR2 sequences are SGHNT and YENEEA. The V and J ends lost 0 bases and 4 bases respectively, with 6 bases between them. CDR3 protein: CASSLDEVTEAFF. The CDR3 region has the DNA TGTGCCAGCAGCTTAGATGAGGTCACTGAAGCTTTCTTT.

V usage is TRBV4-1 and J usage is TRBJ2-2; 8 bases match TRBD1. Germline CDR1 is MGHRA and CDR2 is YSYEKL. V was pared by 6 bases and J by 5 bases, with 5 bases of the junction left unmatched. The CDR3 spans 14 residues. The CDR3 DNA follows: TGCGCCAGCAGTCCCGACAGGGGAACCGGGGAGCTGTTTTTT. It yields the protein CASSPDRGTGELFF.

CDR3 in amino acids: CASSLNSPLHF. The CDR3 DNA follows: TGTGCCAGCAGCTTGAATTCACCCCTCCACTTT. V is TRBV5-6 and J is TRBJ1-6, with no clear D. Germline V gene sequence: CDR1 SGHDT, CDR2 YYEEEE. The CDR3 is 11 residues long. Trimming took off 1 base at V and 7 bases at J, with 0 bases between the two ends.

CDR3 in amino acids: CASSLGTSVYEQFF. The CDR3 coding sequence is TGTGCCAGCAGCCTCGGGACCTCGGTGTATGAGCAGTTCTTC. This rearrangement joins TRBV5-4 to TRBJ2-1; D possibly uses TRBD1 or TRBD2 (5 bases each). This CDR3 has 14 residues. V gave up 4 bases and J gave up 8 bases, with 16 bases separating them. Germline V CDR1 and CDR2: SGHNT, YYREEE (reference sequence).

The chain recombines TRBV5-4 with TRBJ1-1; 10 nucleotides align to TRBD1. Germline V CDR1 and CDR2: SGHNT, YYREEE (reference sequence). The CDR3 sequence is 15 residues long. Losses at the gene ends were 5 bases for V and 7 bases for J; bases not matched to a gene: 11. CDR3 protein: CASRTGTGVLSEAFF. The CDR3 DNA reads as TGTGCCAGCAGGACCGGGACAGGGGTTTTAAGTGAAGCTTTCTTT.

The chain employs TRBV5-4 and TRBJ1-2, with a tentative D call TRBD1 (5 bases). CDR3 size: 17 residues. CDR1 and CDR2 from the germline V gene are SGHNT and YYREEE (reference sequence). Trimming took 2 bases from V and 0 from J, leaving 17 bases between them. CDR3 residues: CASSFPDLGGTNYGYTF. CDR3 nucleotides: TGTGCCAGCAGCTTTCCCGATCTTGGGGGAACTAACTATGGCTACACCTTC.

This chain joins TRBV5-8 and TRBJ2-1; the match to TRBD2 covers 8 bases. The CDR3 extends over 17 amino acids. The V gene end was trimmed by 3 bases and the J gene end by 6 bases; junction bases not matched to a gene: 14. Germline V CDR1 and CDR2: SGHTS, YDEGEE. CDR3 DNA sequence: TGTGCCAGCAGCTGGTACACGGGGACTAGTCGCTCCAATGAGCAGTTCTTC. This gives the protein CASSWYTGTSRSNEQFF.

The J gene is TRBJ2-5, the V gene TRBV7-2; D is ambiguous. The end of the DNA is better explained by TRBJ2-7, so the J call may be wrong. CDR3 size: 14 residues. CDR1 is SGHTA and CDR2 is FQGNSA in the germline V gene. CDR3 coding DNA: TGTGCCAGCACCCACGTCGGCGACTTCTACGAGCAGTACTTC. Residues: CASTHVGDFYEQYF.

The chain uses TRBV9 and TRBJ2-7, with 7 bases aligning to TRBD1. V shed 2 bases, J shed 1 base, and the junction held 3 bases outside the gene matches. Looked up from germline, CDR1 is SGDLS and CDR2 is YYNGEE. The length of the CDR3 is 14 residues. This chain's CDR3 is CASSVGQESYEQYF. Here the CDR3 DNA reads TGTGCCAGCAGCGTCGGACAGGAGTCCTACGAGCAGTACTTC.

CDR3 loop: CASSKGDGRSSYNSPLHF. In DNA form, the CDR3 reads TGTGCCAGCAGCAAGGGGGACGGAAGGAGCTCCTATAATTCACCCCTCCACTTT. The rearrangement links TRBV7-9 to TRBJ1-6; a weak D match, TRBD1 (6 bases). CDR1 and CDR2 from the germline V gene are SEHNR and FQNEAQ (reference sequence). This CDR3 spans 18 amino acids. The V gene lost 5 bases and the J gene lost 0 bases, with 17 bases spanning the gap.

This clone turned up a few times. In nucleotides, the CDR3 is TGTGCCAGCACCCCAACAGGGGGAGGTCAGCCCCAGCATTTT. Its protein product is CASTPTGGGQPQHF. V is TRBV5-5 and J is TRBJ1-5, with TRBD1 matching over 8 bases. Per germline, CDR1 SGHKS and CDR2 YYEKEE (reference sequence). The CDR3 runs 14 residues. With 6 bases clipped from V and 6 bases from J, the junction kept 8 bases outside the gene matches.

The chain links TRBV19 to TRBJ2-5, with D hard to call. V was clipped by 0 bases and J by 7 bases, with 15 bases between them. The CDR3 is 15 residues long. The V gene's germline CDR1 is LNHDA and CDR2 SQIVND (reference sequence). The CDR3 nucleotides are TGTGCCAGTAGTATAGACAGTGCCAACTACGGGACCCAGTACTTC. It specifies CASSIDSANYGTQYF.

This chain uses TRBV6-5 with TRBJ2-2, with D perhaps given as TRBD1 or TRBD2 (5 bases each). Germline CDR1 is MNHEY and CDR2 is SVGAGI. V lost 4 bases, J lost 7 bases, and 16 bases lay in between. The CDR3 runs to 15 residues. The CDR3 region is CASSSRTTRDGELFF. The CDR3, as DNA: TGTGCCAGCAGTTCCCGGACAACCCGGGACGGGGAGCTGTTTTTT.

The chain recombines TRBV19 with TRBJ2-1; D not certain. Between the trimmed V and J ends, which lost 0 bases and 8 bases, there was a span of 11 bases. Germline CDR1 reads LNHDA; CDR2 reads SQIVND (reference sequence). The CDR3 runs to 14 residues. CDR3 nucleotides: TGTGCCAGTAGTATAGACCTTTCTTATTATGAGCAGTTCTTC. Residues: CASSIDLSYYEQFF.

The chain uses TRBV10-3 and TRBJ1-4, with D uncertain. The CDR3 has 14 residues. V lost 3 bases, J lost 5 bases, and 10 bases lay in between. From germline, CDR1 is ENHRY and CDR2 SYGVKD. CDR3 DNA: TGTGCCATCAGTGAAGGGCCGAGGAATGAAAAACTGTTTTTT. Amino acids: CAISEGPRNEKLFF.